The rows below give T cell receptor beta chains drawn from one sample of a study of T-cell memory formation after mild COVID-19. TCRdb re-derived calls from the 5' RACE reads in MiXCR, one entry per CDR3 protein. The sample consists of 350,000 to 500,000 distinct CDR3 sequences, approximately 19% of them appearing once. Sequences were obtained from PBMCs or a T cell subset sorted from them (not recorded which). The receptors shown here come from a man between 18 and 35 years old who had mild COVID-19 (a few samples of this study predate the infection). Cell type and time point are not known. CDR3s include the opening cysteine and the closing phenylalanine or tryptophan. A D gene is named only where the DNA matches it firmly. Some rows mark clone size as missing; the rest say once, few, many or name a class of expanded clone.

j_gene | v_gene | d_gene | abundance | CDR3aa | CDR3nt
TRBJ2-5 | TRBV5-1 | NA | many | CASRRGGYQETQYF | TGCGCCAGCAGACGGGGTGGGTACCAAGAGACCCAGTACTTC
TRBJ1-2 | TRBV28 | TRBD1 | NA | CASSRGQGSYGYTF | TGTGCCAGCAGTCGCGGACAGGGGAGCTATGGCTACACCTTC
TRBJ2-7 | TRBV5-1 | NA | NA | CASSLTGRDYEQYF | TGCGCCAGCAGCTTAACCGGCAGGGACTACGAGCAGTACTTC
TRBJ2-5 | TRBV10-1 | NA | NA | CASGNLGETQYF | TGCGCCAGCGGAAACTTAGGAGAGACCCAGTACTTC
TRBJ2-5 | TRBV7-3 | NA | few | CASSSKRDPQETQYF | TGTGCCAGCAGCTCCAAACGGGACCCGCAAGAGACCCAGTACTTC
TRBJ2-4 | TRBV12-3/TRBV12-4 | TRBD1 | few | CASSPQTGGFGKNIQYF | TGTGCCAGCAGTCCCCAGACAGGGGGATTTGGCAAAAACATTCAGTACTTC
TRBJ1-1 | TRBV3-1 | NA | NA | CASSLLQGNTEAFF | TGTGCCAGCAGTCTACTACAGGGGAACACTGAAGCTTTCTTT
TRBJ1-6 | TRBV10-3 | NA | few | CAIRASQASPLHF | TGTGCCATCAGGGCATCCCAGGCTTCACCCCTCCACTTT
TRBJ2-5 | TRBV28 | NA | many | CASSLPGREETQYF | TGTGCCAGCAGTTTACCGGGCCGGGAAGAGACCCAGTACTTC
TRBJ2-7 | TRBV3-1 | NA | few | CASSQGYRGYEQYF | TGTGCCAGCAGCCAAGGATATCGAGGCTACGAGCAGTACTTC
TRBJ1-4 | TRBV7-6 | TRBD1 | NA | CASSRPGQPNEKLFF | TGTGCCAGCAGCCGCCCGGGACAGCCGAATGAAAAACTGTTTTTT
TRBJ2-1 | TRBV7-8 | NA | few | CASSFPYGDRGNEQFF | TGTGCCAGCAGCTTCCCGTATGGGGATAGAGGCAATGAGCAGTTCTTC
TRBJ2-1 | TRBV5-5 | NA | many | CASRSGNEQFF | TGTGCCAGCAGATCCGGCAATGAGCAGTTCTTC
TRBJ2-3 | TRBV5-5 | NA | few | CASSHRGTTDTQYF | TGTGCCAGCAGCCACCGGGGTACCACAGATACGCAGTATTTT
TRBJ2-1 | TRBV20-1 | TRBD2 | few | CSASRGTSGGVNEQFF | TGCAGTGCTTCCCGAGGGACTAGCGGGGGGGTAAATGAGCAGTTCTTC
TRBJ2-1 | TRBV28 | NA | NA | CASSPGTAHTSSYNEQFF | TGTGCCAGCAGTCCGGGGACGGCCCACACTAGCTCCTACAATGAGCAGTTCTTC
TRBJ2-2 | TRBV24-1 | TRBD1 | few | CATSDPGTGTTGELFF | TGTGCCACCAGTGATCCCGGGACAGGGACAACCGGGGAGCTGTTTTTT
TRBJ1-6 | TRBV5-1 | TRBD1 | few | CASNNDRDGSPLHF | TGCGCCAGCAACAACGACAGGGATGGTTCACCCCTCCACTTT
TRBJ2-1 | TRBV19 | NA | few | CASSMGGRRNEQFF | TGTGCCAGTAGTATGGGGGGCAGACGGAATGAGCAGTTCTTC
TRBJ2-4 | TRBV5-6 | NA | NA | CASSRLAGRDIQYF | TGTGCCAGCAGCCGGTTGGCCGGGCGGGACATTCAGTACTTC
TRBJ2-1 | TRBV5-1 | NA | few | CASSKDSFYNEQFF | TGCGCCAGCAGCAAAGACAGCTTTTACAATGAGCAGTTCTTC
TRBJ2-1 | TRBV9 | NA | NA | CASSASFTSLNEQFF | TGTGCCAGCAGCGCGTCCTTCACTAGTCTGAATGAGCAGTTCTTC
TRBJ2-5 | TRBV4-2 | NA | NA | CASSQGNSGGAGEETQYF | TGTGCCAGCAGCCAAGGGAATAGCGGAGGGGCAGGCGAGGAGACCCAGTACTTC
TRBJ2-1 | TRBV28 | TRBD1 | few | CASSRPGQAYNEQFF | TGTGCCAGCAGCCGGCCGGGACAGGCGTACAATGAGCAGTTCTTC
TRBJ2-3 | TRBV2 | TRBD1 | NA | CASFGTVSTDTQYF | TGTGCCAGCTTTGGGACAGTAAGCACAGATACGCAGTATTTT
TRBJ2-3 | TRBV6-5 | NA | NA | CASSYVGGSTDTQYF | TGTGCCAGCAGTTACGTCGGGGGCAGCACAGATACGCAGTATTTT
TRBJ2-1 | TRBV5-1 | TRBD2 | few | CASSLKLAGGGSSYNEQFF | TGCGCCAGCAGCTTGAAACTAGCGGGGGGCGGGAGCTCCTACAATGAGCAGTTCTTC
TRBJ2-7 | TRBV6-5 | TRBD1 | few | CASRSDRGIDEQYF | TGTGCCAGCAGATCCGACAGGGGGATCGACGAGCAGTACTTC
TRBJ2-1 | TRBV7-3 | NA | NA | CASSLTGKWGRGETYNEQFF | TGTGCCAGCAGCTTAACCGGGAAATGGGGCAGGGGGGAAACCTACAATGAGCAGTTCTTC
TRBJ1-6 | TRBV20-1 | NA | NA | CSVPAQIRSSPLHF | TGCAGTGTCCCCGCCCAAATTCGGAGTTCACCCCTCCACTTT
TRBJ1-5 | TRBV2 | NA | many | CASSEVTADQPQHF | TGTGCCAGCAGTGAAGTGACGGCGGATCAGCCCCAGCATTTT
TRBJ1-1 | TRBV14 | NA | NA | CASSQEDGGAFF | TGTGCCAGCAGCCAAGAAGACGGGGGGGCTTTCTTT
TRBJ1-2 | TRBV6-6 | TRBD1 | NA | CASTFTVDRGLYGYTF | TGTGCCAGCACCTTCACCGTGGACAGGGGACTTTATGGCTACACCTTC
TRBJ1-3 | TRBV7-6 | NA | NA | CASSSRDGTIYF | TGTGCCAGCAGCTCCAGGGACGGCACCATATATTTT
TRBJ2-2 | TRBV7-3 | TRBD2 | NA | CASSAHASGNTGELFF | TGTGCCAGCAGCGCCCATGCTAGCGGAAACACCGGGGAGCTGTTTTTT
TRBJ1-5 | TRBV6-6 | NA | once | CASSYAGADQPQHF | TGTGCCAGCAGTTACGCGGGGGCTGACCAGCCCCAGCATTTT
TRBJ2-1 | TRBV27 | TRBD2 | NA | CASGLAGDNEQFF | TGTGCCAGCGGACTAGCGGGGGACAATGAGCAGTTCTTC
TRBJ2-1 | TRBV7-6 | TRBD1 | many | CASSLKGQETYNEQFF | TGTGCCAGCAGCCTGAAGGGACAGGAAACCTACAATGAGCAGTTCTTC
TRBJ2-3 | TRBV11-2 | NA | few | CAGREGLGTDTQYF | TGTGCGGGACGGGAAGGGTTGGGGACAGATACGCAGTATTTT
TRBJ2-3 | TRBV20-1 | TRBD2 | NA | CSALSGGNADTQYF | TGCAGTGCCCTTAGCGGGGGTAATGCAGATACGCAGTATTTT
TRBJ2-3 | TRBV7-9 | TRBD1 | few | CASSWTGGYTDTQYF | TGTGCCAGCAGCTGGACAGGGGGCTACACAGATACGCAGTATTTT
TRBJ2-7 | TRBV6-5 | NA | few | CASSYSRVGEQYF | TGTGCCAGCAGTTACTCCCGGGTTGGCGAGCAGTACTTC
TRBJ2-5 | TRBV20-1 | NA | few | CSARVSGVGETQYF | TGCAGTGCTAGAGTATCCGGGGTAGGGGAGACCCAGTACTTC
TRBJ1-2 | TRBV7-3 | NA | NA | CASSPRGGGYTF | TGTGCCAGCAGTCCTCGTGGGGGCGGCTACACCTTC
TRBJ2-7 | TRBV7-3 | NA | NA | CASSLEGGAPYEQYF | TGTGCCAGCAGCTTAGAGGGCGGGGCGCCCTACGAGCAGTACTTC
TRBJ2-1 | TRBV14 | NA | few | CASSQDFIRPNEQFF | TGTGCCAGCAGCCAAGATTTTATTCGCCCCAATGAGCAGTTCTTC
TRBJ1-3 | TRBV29-1 | NA | many | CSGGWGTDGNTIYF | TGCAGCGGTGGGTGGGGTACCGATGGAAACACCATATATTTT
TRBJ1-2 | TRBV3-1 | TRBD1 | NA | CASSLSDRVALIGYTF | TGTGCCAGCAGCCTCAGCGACAGGGTGGCCCTGATAGGCTACACCTTC
TRBJ2-3 | TRBV4-3 | NA | NA | CASSQELASTDTQYF | TGCGCCAGCAGCCAAGAACTAGCTAGCACAGATACGCAGTATTTT
TRBJ2-5 | TRBV27 | NA | few | CASSFLGTETQYF | TGTGCCAGCAGTTTTTTAGGGACGGAGACCCAGTACTTC
TRBJ1-1 | TRBV12-5 | TRBD1 | once | CASARQGTNTEAFF | TGTGCTAGTGCCCGACAGGGGACGAACACTGAAGCTTTCTTT
TRBJ2-1 | TRBV5-1 | TRBD1 | NA | CASSLQGATYNEQFF | TGCGCCAGCAGCTTGCAGGGGGCAACCTACAATGAGCAGTTCTTC
TRBJ2-5 | TRBV20-1 | NA | few | CSARGAEETQYF | TGCAGTGCTAGAGGCGCTGAAGAGACCCAGTACTTC
TRBJ1-1 | TRBV4-1 | NA | NA | CASAGQGSTEAFF | TGCGCCAGTGCCGGCCAGGGATCTACTGAAGCTTTCTTT